This T cell receptor (beta chain) derives from a study of shared clonotypes between healthy human individuals. The CDR3 sequence is 20 residues long. Germline V gene data show CDR1 as LGHNA and CDR2 as YSLEER. The V segment lost 0 bases and the J segment 3 bases; nucleotides outside the gene matches: 17. CD8 cells regarded as naive lacked CD45RO, were positively chosen for CCR7, and omitted terminally differentiated effector memory CD45RA+ cells. Execution of the assay was at deep level. An approximately 220 ng quantity of DNA, tens of thousands of T cell genomes, went into the sorted-subset replicate PCRs. Only in-frame clones appear in the TCRdb table, and some are missing; sequencing was by immunoSEQ multiplex PCR. The sample holds about 2.2 million clones, 85% to 95% seen once.

This rearrangement joins TRBV4-3 to TRBJ2-1, with 7 bases aligning to TRBD2. Sequences were obtained from naive CD8+ T cells from PBMCs. The TCR originated in a man aged 18 to 35 in good health. Some clones in this sample may be carry-over from other donors' samples. The CDR3 protein is CASSQDGVLRRLAVYNEQFF. CDR3 DNA sequence: TGCGCCAGCAGCCAAGATGGGGTGTTGAGGAGACTAGCAGTCTACAATGAGCAGTTCTTC.